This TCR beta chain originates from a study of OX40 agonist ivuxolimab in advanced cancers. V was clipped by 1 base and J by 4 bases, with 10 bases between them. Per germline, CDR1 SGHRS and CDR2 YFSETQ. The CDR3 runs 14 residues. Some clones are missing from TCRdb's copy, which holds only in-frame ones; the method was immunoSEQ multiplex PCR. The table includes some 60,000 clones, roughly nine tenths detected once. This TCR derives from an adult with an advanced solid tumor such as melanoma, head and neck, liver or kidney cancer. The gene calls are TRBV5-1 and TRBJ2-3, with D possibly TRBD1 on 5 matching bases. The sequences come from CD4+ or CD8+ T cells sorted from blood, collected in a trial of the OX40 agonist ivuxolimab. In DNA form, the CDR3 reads TGCGCCAGCAGCTTGATTCAGGGATCAGATACGCAGTATTTT. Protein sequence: CASSLIQGSDTQYF.